The 24 T cell receptor beta chains given below trace back to one sample, sequenced in a study of cytomegalovirus exposure and HLA in healthy donors. PCR involved 60 Vbeta and 13 Jbeta primers. Assay: immunoSEQ multiplex PCR; the TCRdb copy retains only in-frame clones and omits some. This sample has 95,000 to 100,000 clones, with 65% to 80% found just once. Input material: PBMCs. These receptors originate from a woman aged 35 to 49 in good health and CMV-seronegative.

The rearrangement joins TRBV27 to TRBJ2-7; 7 bases align to TRBD1. The V gene's germline CDR1 is MNHEY and CDR2 SMNVEV (reference sequence). This CDR3 is built from 16 residues. J was trimmed by 3 bases and V by 0 bases; bases with no gene match: 8. For the CDR3, the DNA is TGTGCCAGCAGTTTATCGCCGGGACAGTCAATCTACGAGCAGTACTTC. Residues: CASSLSPGQSIYEQYF.

The CDR3 here is CASRWGRAEEKLFF. In DNA, the CDR3 is TGTGCCAGCCGATGGGGCAGGGCAGAAGAAAAACTGTTTTTT. The genes are TRBV19 and TRBJ1-4; a possible D gene is TRBD1 (5 bases). The CDR3 loop spans 14 amino acids. Germline values: CDR1 LNHDA, CDR2 SQIVND (reference sequence). Trimming pared 9 bases from V and 8 bases from J, leaving 19 bases between.

The CDR3 sequence: CASSSQGAGYYGYTF. The CDR3 bases are TGTGCCAGCAGCTCGCAGGGGGCGGGGTACTATGGCTACACCTTC. The V call is TRBV5-6, the J call TRBJ1-2, with 8 bases identical to TRBD1. Germline lookup yields CDR1 SGHDT and CDR2 YYEEEE. Trimming took 3 bases from V and 3 from J; bases not matched to a gene: 7. The CDR3 extends over 15 amino acids.

The chain links TRBV10-2 to TRBJ2-7, with D unclear. The CDR3 has 13 residues. The germline gives CDR1 WSHSY, CDR2 SAAADI. The ends were cut back, 5 bases at V and 2 bases at J, with 10 bases in the middle. DNA for the CDR3: TGCGCCAGCAGTAGTGCAGGTGCCTACGAGCAGTACTTC. It is translated as CASSSAGAYEQYF.

The sample holds a few counts of this clone. The chain joins TRBV4-2 to TRBJ1-3; D is unclear. The CDR3 has 14 residues. The V gene lost 2 bases and the J gene lost 0 bases, with 5 bases spanning the gap. Germline V gives CDR1 LGHNA, CDR2 YNFKEQ. The CDR3 sequence is CASSQQDSGNTIYF. In DNA form, the CDR3 reads TGTGCCAGCAGCCAACAGGACTCTGGAAACACCATATATTTT.

V gene TRBV4-1 combines with J gene TRBJ1-4; D is perhaps TRBD1 (6 bases). V gave up 6 bases and J gave up 0 bases, with 11 bases separating them. The CDR3 loop spans 15 amino acids. The germline CDR1 and CDR2 sequences are MGHRA and YSYEKL. The DNA of the CDR3 is TGCGCCAGCAGACCGACAGGAGCAACTAATGAAAAACTGTTTTTT. This sequence encodes CASRPTGATNEKLFF.

V usage is TRBV21-1 and J usage is TRBJ2-7; the tabulated D call, TRBD1, remains unverified against the DNA. TRBV21-1 is tagged as a pseudogene. CDR3 length: 14 residues. The CDR3 sequence: CASTYRSRAYEQYF. The CDR3 nucleotides are TGTGCCAGTACTTACAGGTCACGGGCCTACGAGCAGTACTTC.

V usage is TRBV29-1 and J usage is TRBJ2-7, with D perhaps TRBD1 (6 bases). Germline V CDR1 and CDR2: SQVTM, ANQGSEA. This CDR3 is built from 13 residues. CDR3 sequence (DNA): TGCGGAGCAGGGGCAGCAGAGAGGAACGAGCAGTACTTC. Translation gives CGAGAAERNEQYF.

The chain has TRBV7-9 and TRBJ2-5, with 8 bases that match TRBD1. Germline assignment: CDR1 SEHNR and CDR2 FQNEAQ (reference sequence). With 1 base clipped from V and 4 bases from J, the junction kept 8 bases outside the gene matches. This CDR3 comprises 16 residues. The CDR3 nucleotides are TGTGCCAGCAGCTTAGGTGACAGGGGCCAAGGAGAGACCCAGTACTTC. It yields the protein CASSLGDRGQGETQYF.

V gene TRBV5-1 combines with J gene TRBJ2-7; the D gene is possibly TRBD2 (6 bases). The CDR3 is made up of 14 amino acids. Trimming stripped 3 bases from V and 5 bases from J, with 15 bases between. The V gene's germline CDR1 is SGHRS and CDR2 YFSETQ. CDR3: CASSWPGEVDEQYF. CDR3 sequence (DNA): TGCGCCAGCAGCTGGCCCGGGGAGGTGGACGAGCAGTACTTC.

This chain uses TRBV5-6 with TRBJ2-7; D uncertain. Germline CDR1 reads SGHDT; CDR2 reads YYEEEE. Between the trimmed V and J ends, which lost 1 base and 2 bases, there was a span of 7 bases. This CDR3 is built from 13 residues. The CDR3 loop is CASSLPRTYEQYF. For the CDR3, the DNA is TGTGCCAGCAGCTTGCCGCGAACCTACGAGCAGTACTTC.

The rearrangement links TRBV6-6 to TRBJ2-3; 9 bases line up with TRBD2. The germline V gene encodes CDR1 MNHNY and CDR2 SVGAGI (reference sequence). The length of the CDR3 is 14 residues. The trim removed 6 bases at V and 1 base at J, leaving 2 bases unmatched. CDR3 nucleotide sequence: TGTGCCAGCAGAGCTAGCGGGGGCACAGATACGCAGTATTTT. Its translation is CASRASGGTDTQYF.

The chain employs TRBV7-6 and TRBJ1-6; a possible D gene is TRBD1 (6 bases). There are 14 residues in the CDR3. Germline V gene lookup returns CDR1 SGHVS and CDR2 FNYEAQ. With 1 base removed from V and 7 bases from J, the gap between germline ends came to 8 bases. CDR3: CASSLDRVNSPLHF. The CDR3 DNA reads as TGTGCCAGCAGCTTAGACAGGGTCAATTCACCCCTCCACTTT.

The chain carries TRBV5-3 and TRBJ2-4, with a tentative D call TRBD2 (5 bases). TRBV5-3 is sorted into the ORF group, with uncertain function. CDR3 length: 15 residues. V lost 8 bases and J lost 8, with 23 bases in between. The CDR3 nucleotides are TGTGCCAGGGGAATGTACAGTACACGGAGGTACATTCAGTACTTC. It translates to CARGMYSTRRYIQYF.

V and J are TRBV30 and TRBJ1-5, with TRBD1 matching 8 bases. Germline V gene data show CDR1 as GTSNPN and CDR2 as SVGIG (reference sequence). There are 13 residues in the CDR3. With V trimmed by 5 bases and J by 7 bases, 7 bases remained unmatched. The CDR3 loop reads CAWQDRVGQPQHF. The CDR3 nucleotides read TGTGCCTGGCAGGACAGGGTGGGGCAGCCCCAGCATTTT.

This clone was recorded a few times. The rearrangement uses TRBV5-1 and TRBJ1-5; TRBD1 matches at 7 bases. This CDR3 contains 15 residues. V trimming: 0 bases; J trimming: 3 bases; junction bases outside the gene matches: 3. Germline V CDR1 and CDR2: SGHRS, YFSETQ. The CDR3 region has the DNA TGCGCCAGCAGCTTGGAGGGACAGCTCAATCAGCCCCAGCATTTT. It specifies CASSLEGQLNQPQHF.

The CDR3 protein is CASSYSGTGELFF. As DNA, the CDR3 is TGTGCCAGCAGTTATAGCGGCACCGGGGAGCTGTTTTTT. V usage is TRBV27 and J usage is TRBJ2-2; maybe TRBD2 (6 bases). The CDR3 sequence is 13 residues long. The germline CDR1 and CDR2 sequences are MNHEY and SMNVEV (reference sequence). The ends were cut back, 4 bases at V and 4 bases at J, with 7 bases in the middle.

The J gene is TRBJ2-2, the V gene TRBV27, with a tentative D call TRBD1 (5 bases). The germline CDR1 and CDR2 sequences are MNHEY and SMNVEV (reference sequence). CDR3 length: 17 residues. Between the trimmed V and J ends, which lost 2 bases and 4 bases, there was a span of 17 bases. The CDR3 coding sequence is TGTGCCAGCAGTTTAAGGGTAACCAGGGTGAGCACCGGGGAGCTGTTTTTT. Translation: CASSLRVTRVSTGELFF.

The genes are TRBV27 and TRBJ2-7; the match to TRBD2 covers 8 bases. J lost 7 bases, V lost 3 bases, and 8 bases had no gene match. CDR3 length: 14 residues. Germline loops: CDR1 MNHEY, CDR2 SMNVEV (reference sequence). CDR3 sequence reads: CASSLSGGFKEQYF. DNA for the CDR3: TGTGCCAGCAGTTTGAGCGGGGGCTTTAAGGAGCAGTACTTC.

The chain recombines TRBV27 with TRBJ1-2; D is perhaps TRBD1 (5 bases). From germline, CDR1 is MNHEY and CDR2 SMNVEV (reference sequence). There are 14 residues in the CDR3. V lost 2 bases to trimming and J lost 4 bases, with 11 bases between them. The chain's CDR3 is CASSLTRQSYGYTF. The CDR3 DNA sequence: TGTGCCAGCAGTTTAACCCGACAGTCCTATGGCTACACCTTC.

This clone was seen only a few times. The rearrangement joins TRBV19 to TRBJ1-6; 7 bases fit TRBD1. V shed 1 base and J 7 bases; nucleotides not matched to a gene: 10. CDR1 is LNHDA, CDR2 SQIVND, per germline (reference sequence). This CDR3 spans 17 amino acids. The CDR3 sequence: CASSIALDRYSNSPLHF. The CDR3 DNA is TGTGCCAGTAGTATAGCTCTGGACAGGTATTCCAATTCACCCCTCCACTTT.

The CDR3 DNA reads as TGTGCCAGCAGCTTCGGCTGGAGCTCCTACGAGCAGTACTTC. Translated: CASSFGWSSYEQYF. The chain has TRBV5-5 and TRBJ2-7; no firm D call. This CDR3 region has 14 residues. The V and J ends lost 2 bases and 0 bases respectively, with 9 bases between them. Germline V gene data show CDR1 as SGHKS and CDR2 as YYEKEE (reference sequence).

The chain joins TRBV10-3 to TRBJ2-3; D unresolved. The length of the CDR3 is 19 residues. Trimming left V 3 bases short and J 2 bases short, with 24 bases between. CDR1 is ENHRY and CDR2 is SYGVKD in the germline V gene. The CDR3 sequence is CAISEVGSPSAPYTDTQYF. Written as DNA, the CDR3 is TGTGCCATCAGTGAAGTCGGGTCGCCCTCGGCGCCATACACAGATACGCAGTATTTT.

J is TRBJ2-7 and V is TRBV7-2; D remains unclear. Germline assignment: CDR1 SGHTA and CDR2 FQGNSA. The CDR3 is made up of 12 amino acids. Trimming removed 5 bases at V and 6 bases at J, with 11 bases between. The CDR3 loop reads CASSAWASEQYF. CDR3 in DNA: TGTGCCAGCAGCGCGTGGGCCTCCGAGCAGTACTTC.